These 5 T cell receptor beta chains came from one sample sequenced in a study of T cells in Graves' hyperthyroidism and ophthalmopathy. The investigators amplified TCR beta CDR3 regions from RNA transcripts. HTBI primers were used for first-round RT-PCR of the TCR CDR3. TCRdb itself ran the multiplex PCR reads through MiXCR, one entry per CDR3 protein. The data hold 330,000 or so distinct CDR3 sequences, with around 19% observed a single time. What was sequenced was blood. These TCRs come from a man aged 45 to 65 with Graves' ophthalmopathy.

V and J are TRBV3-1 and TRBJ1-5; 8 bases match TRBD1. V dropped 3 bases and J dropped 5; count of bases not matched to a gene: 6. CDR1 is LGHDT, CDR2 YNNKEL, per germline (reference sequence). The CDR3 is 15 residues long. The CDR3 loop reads CASSHTGTGYQPQHF. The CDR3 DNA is TGTGCCAGCAGCCATACCGGGACAGGATATCAGCCCCAGCATTTT.

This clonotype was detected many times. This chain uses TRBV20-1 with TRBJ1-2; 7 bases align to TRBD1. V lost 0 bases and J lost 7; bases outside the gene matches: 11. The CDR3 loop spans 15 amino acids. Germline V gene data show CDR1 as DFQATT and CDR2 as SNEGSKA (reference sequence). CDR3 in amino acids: CSARDGGKGAGGYTF. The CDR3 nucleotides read TGCAGTGCTAGAGATGGGGGAAAGGGGGCTGGTGGCTACACCTTC.

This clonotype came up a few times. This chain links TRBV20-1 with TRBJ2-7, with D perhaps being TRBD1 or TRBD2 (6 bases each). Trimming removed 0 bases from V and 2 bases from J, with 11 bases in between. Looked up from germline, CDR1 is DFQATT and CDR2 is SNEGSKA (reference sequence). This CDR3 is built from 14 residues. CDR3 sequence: CSAREGGIAYEQYF. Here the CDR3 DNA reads TGCAGTGCTAGAGAAGGGGGGATTGCCTACGAGCAGTACTTC.

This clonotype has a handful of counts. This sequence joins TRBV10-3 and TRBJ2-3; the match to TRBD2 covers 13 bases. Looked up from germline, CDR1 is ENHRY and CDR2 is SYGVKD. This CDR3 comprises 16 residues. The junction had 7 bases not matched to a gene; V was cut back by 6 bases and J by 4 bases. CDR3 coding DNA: TGTGCCATCAGGTGGACTAGCGGGAGTCTCTCAGATACGCAGTATTTT. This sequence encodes CAIRWTSGSLSDTQYF.

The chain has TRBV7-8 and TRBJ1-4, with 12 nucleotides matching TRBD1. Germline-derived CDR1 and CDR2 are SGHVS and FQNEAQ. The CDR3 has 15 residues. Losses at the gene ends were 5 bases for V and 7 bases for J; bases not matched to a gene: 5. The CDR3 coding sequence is TGTGCCAGCAGCCCAAGGGACAGGGGGCCTGAAAAACTGTTTTTT. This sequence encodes CASSPRDRGPEKLFF.